The clone carrying this T cell receptor (beta chain) was found many times. TCRdb redid the calling of the 5' RACE reads with MiXCR, one entry per CDR3 protein. The data contain 100,000 to 150,000 distinct CDR3 sequences, around 10% of them singletons. The sample comes from a study of CD8 T cells in ankylosing spondylitis. Germline lookup yields CDR1 SEHNR and CDR2 FQNEAQ (reference sequence). The CDR3 sequence is 16 residues long. The V gene lost 4 bases and the J gene lost 2 bases, with 15 bases spanning the gap. This chain uses TRBV7-9 with TRBJ1-5; D is unresolved. The source material was blood, either unsorted or a sorted T cell fraction (not recorded which). This TCR derives from a female donor with ankylosing spondylitis or in good health (not recorded which). CDR3 coding DNA: TGTGCCAGCAGCTCGGGTATCCTGGTGGGCAATCAGCCCCAGCATTTT. Translating gives CASSSGILVGNQPQHF.